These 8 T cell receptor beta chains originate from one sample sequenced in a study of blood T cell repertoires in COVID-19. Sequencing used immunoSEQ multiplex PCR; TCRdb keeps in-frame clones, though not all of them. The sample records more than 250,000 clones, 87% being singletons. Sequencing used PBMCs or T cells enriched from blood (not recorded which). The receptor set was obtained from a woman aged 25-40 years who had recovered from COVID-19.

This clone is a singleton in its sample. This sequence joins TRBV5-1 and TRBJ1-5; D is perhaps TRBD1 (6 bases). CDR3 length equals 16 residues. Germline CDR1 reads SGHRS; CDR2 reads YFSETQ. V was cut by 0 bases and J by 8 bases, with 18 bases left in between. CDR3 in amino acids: CASSLGTGWGKEPQHF. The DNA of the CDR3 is TGCGCCAGCAGCTTGGGTACAGGGTGGGGTAAGGAGCCCCAGCATTTT.

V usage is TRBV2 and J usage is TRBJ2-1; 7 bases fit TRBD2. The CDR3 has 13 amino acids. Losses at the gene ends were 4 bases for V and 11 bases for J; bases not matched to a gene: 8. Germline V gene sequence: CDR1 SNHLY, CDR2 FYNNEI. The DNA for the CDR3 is TGTGCCAGCAGTGGTCCTAGCGGTGGAAAGCAGTTCTTC. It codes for CASSGPSGGKQFF.

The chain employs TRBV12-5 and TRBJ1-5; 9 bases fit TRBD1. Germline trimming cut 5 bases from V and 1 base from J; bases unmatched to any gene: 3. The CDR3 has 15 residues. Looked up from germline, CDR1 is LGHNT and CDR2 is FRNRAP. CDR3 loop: CASGPGQGSNQPQHF. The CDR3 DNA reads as TGTGCTAGTGGTCCCGGACAGGGGAGCAATCAGCCCCAGCATTTT.

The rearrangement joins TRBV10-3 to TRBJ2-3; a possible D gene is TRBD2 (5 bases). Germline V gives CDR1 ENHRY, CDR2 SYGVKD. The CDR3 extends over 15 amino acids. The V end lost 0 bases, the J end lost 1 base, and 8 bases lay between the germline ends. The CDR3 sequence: CAISESERRTDTQYF. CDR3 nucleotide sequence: TGTGCCATCAGTGAGTCTGAGCGGCGCACAGATACGCAGTATTTT.

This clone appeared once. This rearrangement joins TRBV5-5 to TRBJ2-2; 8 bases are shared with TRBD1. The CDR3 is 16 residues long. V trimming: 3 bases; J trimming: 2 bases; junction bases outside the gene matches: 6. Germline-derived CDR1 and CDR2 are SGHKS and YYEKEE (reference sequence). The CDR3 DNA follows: TGTGCCAGCAGCTCAGGACAGGGAAAAAACACCGGGGAGCTGTTTTTT. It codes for CASSSGQGKNTGELFF.

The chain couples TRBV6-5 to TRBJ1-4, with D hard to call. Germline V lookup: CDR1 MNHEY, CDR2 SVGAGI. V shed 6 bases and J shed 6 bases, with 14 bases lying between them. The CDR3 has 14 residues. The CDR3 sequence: CASRKRPRDEKLFF. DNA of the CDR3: TGTGCCAGCAGAAAACGGCCGAGGGATGAAAAACTGTTTTTT.

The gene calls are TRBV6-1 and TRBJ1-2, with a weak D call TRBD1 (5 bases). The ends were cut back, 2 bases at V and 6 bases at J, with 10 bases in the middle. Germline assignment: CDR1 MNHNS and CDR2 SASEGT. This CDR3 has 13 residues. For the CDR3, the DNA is TGTGCCAGCAGTGAATGGGGAGGGGATGGCTACACCTTC. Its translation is CASSEWGGDGYTF.

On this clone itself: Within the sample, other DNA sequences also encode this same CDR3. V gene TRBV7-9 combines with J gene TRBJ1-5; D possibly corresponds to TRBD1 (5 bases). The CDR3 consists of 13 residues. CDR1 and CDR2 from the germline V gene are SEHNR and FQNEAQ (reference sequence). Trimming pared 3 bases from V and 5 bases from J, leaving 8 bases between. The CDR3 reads CASSLGGDQPQHF. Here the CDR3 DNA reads TGTGCCAGCAGCTTGGGAGGGGATCAGCCCCAGCATTTT.